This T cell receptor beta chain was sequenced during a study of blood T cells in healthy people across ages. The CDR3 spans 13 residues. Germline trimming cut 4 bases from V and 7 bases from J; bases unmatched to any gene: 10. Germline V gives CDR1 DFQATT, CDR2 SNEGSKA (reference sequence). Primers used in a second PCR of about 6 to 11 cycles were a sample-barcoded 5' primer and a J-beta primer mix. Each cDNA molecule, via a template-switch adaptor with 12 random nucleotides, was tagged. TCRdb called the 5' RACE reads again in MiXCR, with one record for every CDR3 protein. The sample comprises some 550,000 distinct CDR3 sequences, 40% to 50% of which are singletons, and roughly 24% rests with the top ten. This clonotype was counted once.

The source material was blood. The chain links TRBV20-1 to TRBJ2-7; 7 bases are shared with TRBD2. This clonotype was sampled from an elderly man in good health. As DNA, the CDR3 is TGCAGTGCTAACGGCGGGAGAGCATGGGAGCAGTACTTC. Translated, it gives CSANGGRAWEQYF.